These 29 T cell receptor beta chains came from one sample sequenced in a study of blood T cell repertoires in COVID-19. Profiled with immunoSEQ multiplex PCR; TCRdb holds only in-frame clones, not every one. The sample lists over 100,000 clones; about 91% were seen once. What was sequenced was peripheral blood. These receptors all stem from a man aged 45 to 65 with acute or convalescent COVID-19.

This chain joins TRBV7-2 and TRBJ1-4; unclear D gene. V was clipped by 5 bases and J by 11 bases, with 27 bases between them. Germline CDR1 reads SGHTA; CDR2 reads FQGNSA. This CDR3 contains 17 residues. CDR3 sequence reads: CASSVTSSWTPQYKLFF. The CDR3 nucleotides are TGTGCCAGCAGCGTCACCTCGAGTTGGACTCCCCAGTACAAACTGTTTTTT.

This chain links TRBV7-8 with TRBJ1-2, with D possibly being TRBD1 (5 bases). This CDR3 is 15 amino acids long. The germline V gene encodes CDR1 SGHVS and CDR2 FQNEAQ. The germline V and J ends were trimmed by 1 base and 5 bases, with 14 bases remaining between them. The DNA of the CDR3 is TGTGCCAGCAGCTTAGGGATCGTGGGGGGTTATGGCTACACCTTC. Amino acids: CASSLGIVGGYGYTF.

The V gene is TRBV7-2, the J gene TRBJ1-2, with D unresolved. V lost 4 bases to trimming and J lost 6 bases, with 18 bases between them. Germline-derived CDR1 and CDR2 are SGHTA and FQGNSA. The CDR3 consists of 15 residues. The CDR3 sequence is CASSSQRRSGNGYTF. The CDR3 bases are TGTGCCAGCAGCTCCCAACGGAGGTCGGGGAATGGCTACACCTTC.

The CDR3 DNA reads as TGTGCCATCAAACGACCGGGACAGGGGGGTACTGAAGCTTTCTTT. The encoded protein is CAIKRPGQGGTEAFF. This chain connects TRBV10-3 to TRBJ1-1, with TRBD1 matching over 11 bases. Germline V gene data show CDR1 as ENHRY and CDR2 as SYGVKD. The CDR3 length is 15 residues. Trimming removed 7 bases from V and 5 bases from J; junction bases left unmatched: 9.

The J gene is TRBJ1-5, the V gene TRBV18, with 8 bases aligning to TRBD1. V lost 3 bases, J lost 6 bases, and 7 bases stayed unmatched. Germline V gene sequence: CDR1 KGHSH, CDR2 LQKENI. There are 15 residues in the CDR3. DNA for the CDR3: TGTGCCAGCTCACCCGGACAGGGTGAGGCTCAGCCCCAGCATTTT. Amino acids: CASSPGQGEAQPQHF.

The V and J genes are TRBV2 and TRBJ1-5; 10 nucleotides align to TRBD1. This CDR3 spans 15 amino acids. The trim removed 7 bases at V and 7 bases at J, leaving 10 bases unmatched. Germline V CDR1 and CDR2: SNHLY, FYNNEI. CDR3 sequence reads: CASNQDRGQGQPQHF. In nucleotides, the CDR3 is TGTGCCAGCAACCAAGACAGGGGGCAGGGGCAGCCCCAGCATTTT.

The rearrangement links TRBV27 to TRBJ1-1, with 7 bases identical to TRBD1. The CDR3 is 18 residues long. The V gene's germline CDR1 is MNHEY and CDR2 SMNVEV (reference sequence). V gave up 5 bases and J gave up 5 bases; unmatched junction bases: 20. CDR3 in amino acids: CASSQRWGTEKRETEAFF. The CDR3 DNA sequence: TGTGCCAGCAGTCAAAGATGGGGGACAGAGAAGAGAGAGACTGAAGCTTTCTTT.

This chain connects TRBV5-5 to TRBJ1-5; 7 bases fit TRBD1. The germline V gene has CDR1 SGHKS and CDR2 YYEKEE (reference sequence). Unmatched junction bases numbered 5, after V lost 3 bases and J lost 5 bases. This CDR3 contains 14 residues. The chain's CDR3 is CASSWSQGYQPQHF. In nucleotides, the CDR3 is TGTGCCAGCAGCTGGTCACAGGGGTATCAGCCCCAGCATTTT.

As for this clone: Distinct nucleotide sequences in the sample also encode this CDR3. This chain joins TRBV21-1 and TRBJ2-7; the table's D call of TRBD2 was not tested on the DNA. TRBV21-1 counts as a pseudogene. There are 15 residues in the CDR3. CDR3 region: CASSIRRGDSYEQYF. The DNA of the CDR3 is TGTGCCAGCAGCATACGGCGGGGGGACTCCTACGAGCAGTACTTC.

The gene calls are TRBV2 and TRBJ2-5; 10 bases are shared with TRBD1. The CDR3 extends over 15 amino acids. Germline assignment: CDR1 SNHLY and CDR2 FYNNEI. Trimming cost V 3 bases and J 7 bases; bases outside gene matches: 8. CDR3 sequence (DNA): TGTGCCAGCAGTGAGATGGGACAGGGGTTGGGGACCCAGTACTTC. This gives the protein CASSEMGQGLGTQYF.

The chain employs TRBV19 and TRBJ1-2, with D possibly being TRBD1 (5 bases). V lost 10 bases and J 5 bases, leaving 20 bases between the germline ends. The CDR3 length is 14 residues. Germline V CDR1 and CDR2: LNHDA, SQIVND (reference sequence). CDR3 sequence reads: CATRTSDSGYGYTF. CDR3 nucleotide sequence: TGTGCCACCCGGACCTCCGACAGTGGGTATGGCTACACCTTC.

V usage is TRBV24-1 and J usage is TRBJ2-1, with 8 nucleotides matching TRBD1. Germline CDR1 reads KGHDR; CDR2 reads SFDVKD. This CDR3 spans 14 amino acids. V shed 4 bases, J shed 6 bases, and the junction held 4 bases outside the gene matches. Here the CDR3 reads CATSDRGHSNEQFF. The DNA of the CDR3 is TGTGCCACCAGTGACAGGGGGCATAGCAATGAGCAGTTCTTC.

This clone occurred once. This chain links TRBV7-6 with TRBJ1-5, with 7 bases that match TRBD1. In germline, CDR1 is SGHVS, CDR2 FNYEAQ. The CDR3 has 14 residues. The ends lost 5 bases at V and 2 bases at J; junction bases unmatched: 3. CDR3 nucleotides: TGTGCCAGCAGCGATACAGGGGGCAATCAGCCCCAGCATTTT. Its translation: CASSDTGGNQPQHF. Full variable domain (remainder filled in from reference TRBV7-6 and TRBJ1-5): GAGVSQSPRYKVTKRGQDVALRCDPISGHVSLYWYRQALGQGPEFLTYFNYEAQQDKSGLPNDRFSAERPEGSISTLTIQRTEQRDSAMYRCASSDTGGNQPQHFGDGTRLSIL.

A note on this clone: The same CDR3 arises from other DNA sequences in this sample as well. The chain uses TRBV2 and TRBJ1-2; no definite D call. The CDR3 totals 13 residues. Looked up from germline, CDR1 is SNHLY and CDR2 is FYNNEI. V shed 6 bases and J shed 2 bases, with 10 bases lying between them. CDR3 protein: CASRETVNYGYTF. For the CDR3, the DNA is TGTGCCAGCAGGGAGACGGTAAACTATGGCTACACCTTC.

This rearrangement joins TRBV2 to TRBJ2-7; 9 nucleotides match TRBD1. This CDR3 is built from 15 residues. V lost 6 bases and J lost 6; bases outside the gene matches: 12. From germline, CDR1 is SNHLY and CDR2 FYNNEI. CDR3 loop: CASRGGQGISAEQYF. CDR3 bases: TGTGCCAGCAGAGGGGGACAGGGTATCAGCGCCGAGCAGTACTTC.

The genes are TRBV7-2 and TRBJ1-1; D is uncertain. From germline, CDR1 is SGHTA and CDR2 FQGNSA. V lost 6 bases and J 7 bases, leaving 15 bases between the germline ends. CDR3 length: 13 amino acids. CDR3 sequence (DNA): TGTGCCAGCAGTTCAGTCCGGGTGGTTGAAGCTTTCTTT. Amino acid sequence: CASSSVRVVEAFF.

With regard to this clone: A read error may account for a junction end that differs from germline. CDR3 residues: CASTTRTRAGGF. The CDR3, as DNA: TGTGCCAGCACAACCCGTACTAGGGCGGGTGGGTTT. The chain combines TRBV28 with TRBJ1-1; D unclear. CDR1 and CDR2 (germline): MDHEN, SYDVKM. The CDR3 covers 12 residues. The whole variable domain, filled in from reference TRBV28 and TRBJ1-1, reads DVKVTQSSRYLVKRTGEKVFLECVQDMDHENMFWYRQDPGLGLRLIYFSYDVKMKEKGDIPEGYSVSREKKERFSLILESASTNQTSMYLCASTTRTRAGGFGQGTRLTVV.

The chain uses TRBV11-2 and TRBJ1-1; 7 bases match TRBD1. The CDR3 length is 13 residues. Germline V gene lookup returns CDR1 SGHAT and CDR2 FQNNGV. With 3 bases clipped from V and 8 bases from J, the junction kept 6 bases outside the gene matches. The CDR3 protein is CASSFTGALEAFF. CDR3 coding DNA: TGTGCCAGCAGCTTCACAGGGGCCCTCGAAGCTTTCTTT.

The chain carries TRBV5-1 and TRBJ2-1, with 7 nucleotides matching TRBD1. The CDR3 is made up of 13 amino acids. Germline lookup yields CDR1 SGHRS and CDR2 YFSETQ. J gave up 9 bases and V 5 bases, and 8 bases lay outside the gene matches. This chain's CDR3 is CASSIQGFGEQFF. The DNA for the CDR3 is TGCGCCAGCAGTATACAGGGGTTCGGTGAGCAGTTCTTC.

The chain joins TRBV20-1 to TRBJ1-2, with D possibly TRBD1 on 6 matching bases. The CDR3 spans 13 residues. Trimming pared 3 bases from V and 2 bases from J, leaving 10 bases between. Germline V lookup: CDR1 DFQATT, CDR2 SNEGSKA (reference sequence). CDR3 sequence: CSASLQGNYGYTF. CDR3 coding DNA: TGCAGTGCTAGTCTCCAGGGGAACTATGGCTACACCTTC.

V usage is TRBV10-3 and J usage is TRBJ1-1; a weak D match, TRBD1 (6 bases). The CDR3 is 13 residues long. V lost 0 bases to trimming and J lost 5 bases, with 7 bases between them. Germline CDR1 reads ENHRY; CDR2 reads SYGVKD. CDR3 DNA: TGTGCCATCAGTGAGTCGCAGGGGACTGAAGCTTTCTTT. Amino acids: CAISESQGTEAFF.

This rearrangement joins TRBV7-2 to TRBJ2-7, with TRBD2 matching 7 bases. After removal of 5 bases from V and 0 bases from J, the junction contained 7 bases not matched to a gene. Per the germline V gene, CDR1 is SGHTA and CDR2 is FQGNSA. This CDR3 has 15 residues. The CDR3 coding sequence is TGTGCCAGCAGCATCGCCGGGACTACCTCCTACGAGCAGTACTTC. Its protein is CASSIAGTTSYEQYF.

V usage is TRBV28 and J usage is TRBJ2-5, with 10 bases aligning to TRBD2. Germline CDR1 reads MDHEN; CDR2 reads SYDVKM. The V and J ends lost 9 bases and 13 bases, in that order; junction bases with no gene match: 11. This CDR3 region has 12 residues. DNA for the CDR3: TGTGCCAGTGCCGGACTAGCGGATTCGGGGTACTTC. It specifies CASAGLADSGYF.

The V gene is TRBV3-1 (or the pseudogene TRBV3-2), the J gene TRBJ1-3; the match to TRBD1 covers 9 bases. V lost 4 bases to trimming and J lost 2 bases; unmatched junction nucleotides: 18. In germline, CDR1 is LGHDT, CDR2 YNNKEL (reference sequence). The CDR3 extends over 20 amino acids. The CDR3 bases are TGTGCCAGCAGCCCGTTCCCCGGGACAGGGTTGTTGGGGACTGGAAACACCATATATTTT. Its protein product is CASSPFPGTGLLGTGNTIYF.

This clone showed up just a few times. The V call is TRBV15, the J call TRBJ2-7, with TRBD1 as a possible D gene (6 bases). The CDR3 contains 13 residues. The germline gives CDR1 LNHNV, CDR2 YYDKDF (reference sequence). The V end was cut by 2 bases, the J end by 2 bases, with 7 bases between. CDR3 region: CATSRPGAYEQYF. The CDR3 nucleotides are TGTGCCACCAGCAGACCAGGGGCCTACGAGCAGTACTTC.

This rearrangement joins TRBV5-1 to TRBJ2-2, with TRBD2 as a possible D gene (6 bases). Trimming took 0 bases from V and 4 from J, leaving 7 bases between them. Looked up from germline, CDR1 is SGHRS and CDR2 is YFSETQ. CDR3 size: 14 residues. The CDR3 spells CASSLAGGTGELFF. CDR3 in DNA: TGCGCCAGCAGCTTGGCCGGGGGCACCGGGGAGCTGTTTTTT.

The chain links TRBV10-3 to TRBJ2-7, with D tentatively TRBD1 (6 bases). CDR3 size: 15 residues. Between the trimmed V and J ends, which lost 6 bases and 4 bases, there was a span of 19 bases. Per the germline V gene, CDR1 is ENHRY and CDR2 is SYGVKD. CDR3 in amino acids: CAIRGSLVGAYEQYF. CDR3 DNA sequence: TGTGCCATCAGGGGGTCTTTGGTGGGGGCTTACGAGCAGTACTTC.

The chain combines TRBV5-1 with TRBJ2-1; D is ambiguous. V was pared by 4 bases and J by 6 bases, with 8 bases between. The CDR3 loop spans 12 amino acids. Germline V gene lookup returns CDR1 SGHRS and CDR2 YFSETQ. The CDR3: CASSMSGNEQFF. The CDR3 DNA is TGCGCCAGCAGCATGAGTGGCAATGAGCAGTTCTTC.

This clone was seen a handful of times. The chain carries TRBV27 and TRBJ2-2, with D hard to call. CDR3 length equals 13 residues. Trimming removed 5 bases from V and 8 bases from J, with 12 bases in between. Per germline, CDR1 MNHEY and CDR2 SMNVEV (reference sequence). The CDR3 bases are TGTGCCAGCAGTGAGGCCCCTTGGGGGGAGCTGTTTTTT. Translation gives CASSEAPWGELFF.